Presented here are 21 T cell receptor beta chains from one specimen sequenced in a study of response to subunit inactivated influenza vaccine. TCRdb itself ran the RT-PCR reads through MiXCR, one entry per CDR3 protein. The sample includes fewer than 700,000 distinct CDR3 sequences, 13% of them seen just once. Sequencing used PBMCs from blood, obtained roughly 48 days after vaccination. The origin of the receptors is a man in his fifties who received an inactivated influenza vaccine.

The chain couples TRBV18 to TRBJ2-7; D perhaps matches TRBD2 (5 bases). V lost 4 bases to trimming and J lost 0 bases, with 10 bases between them. Germline values: CDR1 KGHSH, CDR2 LQKENI. The CDR3 contains 14 residues. CDR3: CASSRIASSYEQYF. The CDR3 DNA follows: TGTGCCAGCTCACGAATAGCGTCCTCCTACGAGCAGTACTTC.

This clonotype was seen many times. The chain is built from TRBV4-1 and TRBJ2-5; possibly TRBD2 for D (7 bases). The ends were cut back, 6 bases at V and 5 bases at J, with 19 bases in the middle. The germline gives CDR1 MGHRA, CDR2 YSYEKL. This CDR3 has 15 residues. The CDR3 reads CASSPARTRGETQYF. The CDR3 nucleotides read TGCGCCAGCAGTCCGGCCCGGACTAGGGGGGAGACCCAGTACTTC.

The CDR3 reads CATSRRGSYNSPLHF. The CDR3 DNA reads as TGTGCCACGAGCCGTCGGGGCTCCTATAATTCACCCCTCCACTTT. This chain joins TRBV12-3 or TRBV12-4 and TRBJ1-6; D call uncertain. The CDR3 sequence is 15 residues long. The ends were cut back, 10 bases at V and 0 bases at J, with 13 bases in the middle.

This clonotype was counted a few times. This rearrangement joins TRBV10-3 to TRBJ2-1; D possibly corresponds to TRBD1 (6 bases). Trimming cost V 6 bases and J 6 bases, with 15 bases left between them. In germline, CDR1 is ENHRY, CDR2 SYGVKD. The CDR3 totals 14 residues. The CDR3 protein is CAISGTRGLNEQFF. CDR3 coding DNA: TGTGCCATCAGCGGGACAAGAGGTCTCAATGAGCAGTTCTTC.

This clonotype was recorded at least ten times. The CDR3 protein is CASSLKRSSYNEQFF. The CDR3 DNA sequence: TGCGCCAGCAGCTTGAAGCGGTCCTCCTACAATGAGCAGTTCTTC. The chain carries TRBV5-1 and TRBJ2-1; TRBD2 is a possible D gene (5 bases). Germline CDR1 is SGHRS and CDR2 is YFSETQ. The CDR3 loop spans 15 amino acids. V was cut by 1 base and J by 0 bases, with 8 bases left in between.

Many counts were recorded for this clonotype. V is TRBV5-6 and J is TRBJ2-3; no clear D. This CDR3 spans 11 amino acids. Trimming pared 10 bases from V and 6 bases from J, leaving 12 bases between. CDR1 is SGHDT and CDR2 is YYEEEE in the germline V gene. The CDR3 nucleotides are TGTGCCTCCTCATCCGCCGATACGCAGTATTTT. Translated, it gives CASSSADTQYF.

J is TRBJ1-2 and V is TRBV7-9; D call uncertain. The ends were cut back, 1 base at V and 6 bases at J, with 6 bases in the middle. CDR1 is SEHNR, CDR2 FQNEAQ, per germline (reference sequence). The CDR3 is 12 amino acids. The DNA of the CDR3 is TGTGCCAGCAGCTTAGGGGGTCATGGCTACACCTTC. Its translation: CASSLGGHGYTF.

The V and J genes are TRBV27 and TRBJ2-7; perhaps D is TRBD1 or TRBD2 (6 bases each). CDR3 size: 12 residues. Germline CDR1 MNHEY, CDR2 SMNVEV (reference sequence). Trimming removed 8 bases at V and 6 bases at J, with 14 bases between. The CDR3 DNA follows: TGTGCCAGCTCTATACAGGGAGGCGAGCAGTACTTC. It yields the protein CASSIQGGEQYF.

This clonotype was counted only a few times. This chain uses TRBV6-1 with TRBJ2-2; D remains ambiguous. V dropped 5 bases and J dropped 3 bases, with 10 bases sitting between them. The V gene's germline CDR1 is MNHNS and CDR2 SASEGT. This CDR3 region has 14 residues. The CDR3 here is CASSPRAYTGELFF. In DNA, the CDR3 is TGTGCCAGCAGTCCTCGGGCCTACACCGGGGAGCTGTTTTTT.

This clonotype showed up just a few times. V is TRBV5-1 and J is TRBJ1-1; D is possibly TRBD1 (5 bases). Germline CDR1 reads SGHRS; CDR2 reads YFSETQ. The ends were cut back, 0 bases at V and 0 bases at J, with 9 bases in the middle. The CDR3 totals 15 residues. The CDR3 loop is CASSLGQQVNTEAFF. DNA of the CDR3: TGCGCCAGCAGCTTGGGACAGCAAGTGAACACTGAAGCTTTCTTT. Together with reference TRBV5-1 and TRBJ1-1, the CDR3 gives the full variable domain: KAGVTQTPRYLIKTRGQQVTLSCSPISGHRSVSWYQQTPGQGLQFLFEYFSETQRNKGNFPGRFSGRQFSNSRSEMNVSTLELGDSALYLCASSLGQQVNTEAFFGQGTRLTVV.

There are many counts of this clonotype. The CDR3 sequence: CASSLGTGGNSPLHF. CDR3 coding DNA: TGTGCCAGCAGCTTGGGGACAGGGGGCAATTCACCCCTCCACTTT. The genes are TRBV5-6 and TRBJ1-6; 11 nucleotides line up with TRBD1. J lost 7 bases, V lost 0 bases, and 0 bases had no gene match. Germline loops: CDR1 SGHDT, CDR2 YYEEEE. This CDR3 has 15 residues. The whole variable domain, remainder taken from reference TRBV5-6 and TRBJ1-6, is DAGVTQSPTHLIKTRGQQVTLRCSPKSGHDTVSWYQQALGQGPQFIFQYYEEEERQRGNFPDRFSGHQFPNYSSELNVNALLLGDSALYLCASSLGTGGNSPLHFGNGTRLTVT.

The chain recombines TRBV7-9 with TRBJ1-4; 7 bases match TRBD1. V lost 3 bases to trimming and J lost 7 bases; unmatched junction nucleotides: 8. Per germline, CDR1 SEHNR and CDR2 FQNEAQ (reference sequence). There are 15 residues in the CDR3. In DNA, the CDR3 is TGTGCCAGCAGCTTCAAGGGGGCGCGAGGTGAAAAACTGTTTTTT. It translates to CASSFKGARGEKLFF.

The chain combines TRBV7-9 with TRBJ2-7, with D maybe TRBD1 (5 bases). The CDR3 covers 12 residues. CDR1 is SEHNR, CDR2 FQNEAQ, per germline (reference sequence). Trimming cost V 3 bases and J 6 bases, with 9 bases left between them. The CDR3, as DNA: TGTGCCAGCAGCTTTTTGGGGCCCGAGCAGTACTTC. This gives the protein CASSFLGPEQYF. Full variable domain (rest looked up from reference TRBV7-9 and TRBJ2-7): DTGVSQNPRHKITKRGQNVTFRCDPISEHNRLYWYRQTLGQGPEFLTYFQNEAQLEKSRLLSDRFSAERPKGSFSTLEIQRTEQGDSAMYLCASSFLGPEQYFGPGTRLTVT.

Details on this clonotype: This may be a read error, as it is one base from a much larger clone. The chain links TRBV20-1 to TRBJ2-1; D is uncertain. With the DNA end fitting TRBJ2-7 better, the J assignment may be wrong. Per germline, CDR1 DFQATT and CDR2 SNEGSKA (reference sequence). The length of the CDR3 is 11 residues. CDR3 DNA sequence: TGCAGTGCTAGAGATGACAATGAGCAGTACTTC. Its protein product is CSARDDNEQYF.

This clonotype turned up a few times. This chain links TRBV12-3 or TRBV12-4 with TRBJ2-7, with no clear D. This CDR3 region has 13 residues. V lost 3 bases and J 2 bases, leaving 8 bases between the germline ends. The CDR3 DNA reads TGTGCCAGCAGTTTTTACGGCCCCTACGAGCAGTACTTC. Its protein is CASSFYGPYEQYF.

This clonotype came up a few times. The chain's CDR3 is CASSRGGANTEAFF. The DNA of the CDR3 is TGTGCCAGCAGCCGAGGAGGTGCGAACACTGAAGCTTTCTTT. The chain carries TRBV7-9 and TRBJ1-1; no definite D call. This CDR3 spans 14 amino acids. Trimming shortened V by 5 bases and J by 1 base, and 11 bases separated the two germline ends. The V gene's germline CDR1 is SEHNR and CDR2 FQNEAQ (reference sequence).

This clonotype occurred a few times. The chain is built from TRBV3-1 and TRBJ2-5; D unresolved. CDR3 length: 13 residues. CDR1 LGHDT and CDR2 YNNKEL come from the germline V gene (reference sequence). The germline V and J ends were trimmed by 5 bases and 5 bases, with 12 bases remaining between them. The CDR3 DNA is TGTGCCAGCAGCGCCGTGGGGTGCGAGACCCAGTACTTC. This translates into CASSAVGCETQYF.

This clonotype was counted only a few times. The V and J genes are TRBV6-4 and TRBJ2-5; 7 bases fit TRBD1. V lost 5 bases and J lost 1; bases outside the gene matches: 10. Per the germline V gene, CDR1 is MRHNA and CDR2 is SNTAGT. CDR3 size: 16 residues. DNA for the CDR3: TGTGCCAGCAGTAAAACTGACAGGGAGCCCCAAGAGACCCAGTACTTC. It is translated as CASSKTDREPQETQYF.

This chain links TRBV6-5 with TRBJ1-1, with D possibly matching TRBD1 (6 bases). This CDR3 is 13 amino acids long. Trimming pared 5 bases from V and 5 bases from J, leaving 12 bases between. The germline V gene has CDR1 MNHEY and CDR2 SVGAGI. The CDR3 sequence is CASSPRGMTEAFF. The DNA for the CDR3 is TGTGCCAGCAGTCCCAGGGGTATGACTGAAGCTTTCTTT.

This clonotype was observed a handful of times. This rearrangement joins TRBV6-1 to TRBJ2-1; possibly TRBD2 for D (5 bases). Trimming took off 6 bases at V and 9 bases at J, with 18 bases between the two ends. This CDR3 comprises 14 residues. The germline CDR1 and CDR2 sequences are MNHNS and SASEGT. The CDR3 loop reads CASSPEATSSEQFF. The DNA of the CDR3 is TGTGCCAGCAGCCCCGAGGCTACTAGTAGTGAGCAGTTCTTC.

This clonotype was detected only a few times. The rearrangement uses TRBV20-1 and TRBJ2-1; 13 bases line up with TRBD2. The J segment lost 4 bases and the V segment lost 0 bases, leaving 6 bases of the junction unmatched. The CDR3 totals 17 residues. Germline V lookup: CDR1 DFQATT, CDR2 SNEGSKA (reference sequence). As DNA, the CDR3 is TGCAGTGCTAGAGATCTGGGACTAGCGGGACAGTACAATGAGCAGTTCTTC. Protein sequence: CSARDLGLAGQYNEQFF.